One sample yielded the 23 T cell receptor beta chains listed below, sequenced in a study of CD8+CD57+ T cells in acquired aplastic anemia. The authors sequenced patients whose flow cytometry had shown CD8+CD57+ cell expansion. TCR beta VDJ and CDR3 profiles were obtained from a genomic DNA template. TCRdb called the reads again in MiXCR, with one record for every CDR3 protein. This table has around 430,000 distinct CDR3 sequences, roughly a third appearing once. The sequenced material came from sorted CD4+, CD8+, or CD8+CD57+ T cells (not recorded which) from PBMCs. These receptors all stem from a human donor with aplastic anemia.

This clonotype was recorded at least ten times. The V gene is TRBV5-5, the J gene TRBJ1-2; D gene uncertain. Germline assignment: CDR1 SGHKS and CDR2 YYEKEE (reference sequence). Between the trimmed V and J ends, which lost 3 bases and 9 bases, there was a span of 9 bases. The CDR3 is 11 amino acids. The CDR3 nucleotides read TGTGCCAGCAGCTGGGCCAGTAGCTACACCTTC. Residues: CASSWASSYTF.

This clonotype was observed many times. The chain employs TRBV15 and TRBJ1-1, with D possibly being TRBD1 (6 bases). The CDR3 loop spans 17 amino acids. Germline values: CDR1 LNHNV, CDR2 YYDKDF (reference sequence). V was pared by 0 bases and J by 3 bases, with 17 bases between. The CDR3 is CATSRDERGAAYTEAFF. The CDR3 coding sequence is TGTGCCACCAGCAGAGATGAGCGGGGGGCGGCGTACACTGAAGCTTTCTTT.

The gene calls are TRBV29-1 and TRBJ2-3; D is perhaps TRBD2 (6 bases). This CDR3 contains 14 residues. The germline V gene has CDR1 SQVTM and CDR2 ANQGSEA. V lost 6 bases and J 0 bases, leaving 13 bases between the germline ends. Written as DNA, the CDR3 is TGCAGCGTATCCGGGGGTGGTAGCACAGATACGCAGTATTTT. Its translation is CSVSGGGSTDTQYF.

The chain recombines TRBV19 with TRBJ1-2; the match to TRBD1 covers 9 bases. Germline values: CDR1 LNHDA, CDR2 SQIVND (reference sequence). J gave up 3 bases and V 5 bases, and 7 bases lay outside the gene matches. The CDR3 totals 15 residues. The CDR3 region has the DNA TGTGCCAGTAGTGGGGCGACAGGGGGAGACTATGGCTACACCTTC. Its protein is CASSGATGGDYGYTF.

CDR3 nucleotide sequence: TGCGCCAGCAGCTTGGGGTCCCTAGGGTTAAGGGACACTGAAGCTTTCTTT. Translating it yields CASSLGSLGLRDTEAFF. The J gene is TRBJ1-1, the V gene TRBV5-1; no reliable D call. CDR1 and CDR2 (germline): SGHRS, YFSETQ. CDR3 length: 17 residues. V was cut by 0 bases and J by 3 bases, with 18 bases left in between.

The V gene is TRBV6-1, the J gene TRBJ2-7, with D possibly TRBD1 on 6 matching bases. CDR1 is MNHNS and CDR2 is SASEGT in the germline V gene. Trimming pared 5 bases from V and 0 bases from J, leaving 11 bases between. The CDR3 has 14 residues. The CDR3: CASSTGICSYEQYF. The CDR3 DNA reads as TGTGCCAGCAGTACAGGGATATGCTCCTACGAGCAGTACTTC.

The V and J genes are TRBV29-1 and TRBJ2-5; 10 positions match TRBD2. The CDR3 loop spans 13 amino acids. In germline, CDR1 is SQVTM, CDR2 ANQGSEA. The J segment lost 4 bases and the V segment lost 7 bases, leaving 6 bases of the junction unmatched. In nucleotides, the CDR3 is TGCAGCGCAGGACTAGCGGCTAGAGAGACCCAGTACTTC. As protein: CSAGLAARETQYF.

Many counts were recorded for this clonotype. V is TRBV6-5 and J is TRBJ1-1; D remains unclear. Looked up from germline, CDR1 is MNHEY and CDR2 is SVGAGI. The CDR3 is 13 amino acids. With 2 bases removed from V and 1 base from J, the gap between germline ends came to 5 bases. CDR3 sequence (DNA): TGTGCCAGCAGTTACGGGCGGAACACTGAAGCTTTCTTT. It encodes CASSYGRNTEAFF.

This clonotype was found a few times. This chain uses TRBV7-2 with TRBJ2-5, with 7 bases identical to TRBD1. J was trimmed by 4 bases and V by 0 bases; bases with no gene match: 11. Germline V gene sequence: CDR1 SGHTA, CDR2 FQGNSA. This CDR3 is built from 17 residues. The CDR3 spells CASSLARVSRGRETQYF. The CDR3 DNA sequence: TGTGCCAGCAGCTTAGCGCGGGTCAGCAGGGGGAGAGAGACCCAGTACTTC. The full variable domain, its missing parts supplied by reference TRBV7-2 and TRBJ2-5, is GAGVSQSPSNKVTEKGKDVELRCDPISGHTALYWYRQSLGQGLEFLIYFQGNSAPDKSGLPSDRFSAERTGGSVSTLTIQRTQQEDSAVYLCASSLARVSRGRETQYFGPGTRLLVL.

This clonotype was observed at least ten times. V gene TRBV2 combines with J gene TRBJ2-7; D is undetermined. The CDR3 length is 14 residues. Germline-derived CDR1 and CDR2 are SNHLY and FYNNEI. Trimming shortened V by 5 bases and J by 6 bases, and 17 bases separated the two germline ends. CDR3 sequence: CASSIDNLNGEQYF. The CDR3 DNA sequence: TGTGCCAGCAGTATAGACAACCTTAATGGCGAGCAGTACTTC.

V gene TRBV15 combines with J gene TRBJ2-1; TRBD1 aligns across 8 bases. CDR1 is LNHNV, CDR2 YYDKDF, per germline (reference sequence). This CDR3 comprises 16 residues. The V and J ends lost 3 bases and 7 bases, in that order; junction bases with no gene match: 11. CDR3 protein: CATSRTGDVFGNEQFF. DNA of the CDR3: TGTGCCACCAGCAGGACAGGGGATGTTTTTGGTAATGAGCAGTTCTTC.

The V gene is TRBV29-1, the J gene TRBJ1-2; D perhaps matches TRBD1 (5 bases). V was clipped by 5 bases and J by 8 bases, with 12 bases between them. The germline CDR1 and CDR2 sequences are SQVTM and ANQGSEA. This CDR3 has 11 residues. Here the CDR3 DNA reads TGCAGCGTTACAGGAGTCACCGGCTACACCTTC. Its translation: CSVTGVTGYTF. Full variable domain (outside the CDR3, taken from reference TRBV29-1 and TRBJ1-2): SAVISQKPSRDICQRGTSLTIQCQVDSQVTMMFWYRQQPGQSLTLIATANQGSEATYESGFVIDKFPISRPNLTFSTLTVSNMSPEDSSIYLCSVTGVTGYTFGSGTRLTVV.

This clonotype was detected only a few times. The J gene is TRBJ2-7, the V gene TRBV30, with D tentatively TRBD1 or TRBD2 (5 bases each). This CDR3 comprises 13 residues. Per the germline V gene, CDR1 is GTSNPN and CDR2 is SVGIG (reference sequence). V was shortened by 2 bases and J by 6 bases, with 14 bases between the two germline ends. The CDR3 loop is CAWSSLGVGEQYF. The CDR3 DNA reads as TGTGCCTGGAGTTCATTGGGGGTTGGCGAGCAGTACTTC.

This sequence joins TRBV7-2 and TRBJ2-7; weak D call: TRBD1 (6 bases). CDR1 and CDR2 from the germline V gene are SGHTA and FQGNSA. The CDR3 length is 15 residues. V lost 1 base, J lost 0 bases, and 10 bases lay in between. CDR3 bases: TGTGCCAGCAGCTTAGGACAGGCCAACTCCTACGAGCAGTACTTC. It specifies CASSLGQANSYEQYF.

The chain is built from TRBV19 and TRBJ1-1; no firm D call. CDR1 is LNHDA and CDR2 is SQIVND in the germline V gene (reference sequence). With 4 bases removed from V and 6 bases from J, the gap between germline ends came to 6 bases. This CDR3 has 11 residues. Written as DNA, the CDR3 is TGTGCCAGTAGTACGGTAGCTGAAGCTTTCTTT. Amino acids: CASSTVAEAFF.

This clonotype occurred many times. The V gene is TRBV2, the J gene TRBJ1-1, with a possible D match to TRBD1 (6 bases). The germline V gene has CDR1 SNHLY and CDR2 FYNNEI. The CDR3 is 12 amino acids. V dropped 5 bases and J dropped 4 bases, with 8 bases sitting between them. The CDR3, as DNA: TGTGCCAGCAGTTCAGGGGTCACTGAAGCTTTCTTT. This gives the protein CASSSGVTEAFF.

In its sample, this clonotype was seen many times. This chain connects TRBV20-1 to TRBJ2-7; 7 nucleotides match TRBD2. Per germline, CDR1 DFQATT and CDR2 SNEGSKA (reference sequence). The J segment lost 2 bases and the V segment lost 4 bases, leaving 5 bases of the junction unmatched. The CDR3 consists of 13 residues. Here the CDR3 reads CSAKGGFTYEQYF. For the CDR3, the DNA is TGCAGTGCTAAGGGAGGGTTCACCTACGAGCAGTACTTC.

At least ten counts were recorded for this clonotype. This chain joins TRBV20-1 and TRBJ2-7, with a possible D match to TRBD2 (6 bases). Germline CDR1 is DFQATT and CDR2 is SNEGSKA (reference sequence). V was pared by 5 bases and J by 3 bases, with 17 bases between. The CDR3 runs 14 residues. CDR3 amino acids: CSAVLRETIYEQYF. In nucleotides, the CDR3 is TGCAGTGCTGTGCTCCGGGAGACAATCTACGAGCAGTACTTC.

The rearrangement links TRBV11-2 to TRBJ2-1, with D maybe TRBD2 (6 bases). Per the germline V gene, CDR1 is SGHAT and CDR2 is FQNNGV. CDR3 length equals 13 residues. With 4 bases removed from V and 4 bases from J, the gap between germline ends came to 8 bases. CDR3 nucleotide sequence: TGTGCCAGCAGCTATGGGACTTACAATGAGCAGTTCTTC. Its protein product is CASSYGTYNEQFF.

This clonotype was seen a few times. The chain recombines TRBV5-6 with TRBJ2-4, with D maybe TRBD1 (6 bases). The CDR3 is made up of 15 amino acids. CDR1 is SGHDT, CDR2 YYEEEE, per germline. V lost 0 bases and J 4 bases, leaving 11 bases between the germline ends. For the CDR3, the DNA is TGTGCCAGCAGCTTGGAACAGGGAAGGAAAAACATTCAGTACTTC. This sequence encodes CASSLEQGRKNIQYF.

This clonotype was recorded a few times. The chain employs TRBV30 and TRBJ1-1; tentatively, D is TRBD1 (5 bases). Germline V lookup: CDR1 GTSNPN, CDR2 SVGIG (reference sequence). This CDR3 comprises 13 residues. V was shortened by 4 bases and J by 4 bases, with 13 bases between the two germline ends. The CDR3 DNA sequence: TGTGCCTGGACAGGGAGTTCTTTCACTGAAGCTTTCTTT. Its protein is CAWTGSSFTEAFF.

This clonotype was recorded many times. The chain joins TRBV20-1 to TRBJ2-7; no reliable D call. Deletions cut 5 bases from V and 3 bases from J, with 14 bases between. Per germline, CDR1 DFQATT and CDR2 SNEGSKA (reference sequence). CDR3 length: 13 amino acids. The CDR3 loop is CSASIGSYYEQYF. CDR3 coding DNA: TGCAGTGCTTCGATCGGGTCTTACTACGAGCAGTACTTC.

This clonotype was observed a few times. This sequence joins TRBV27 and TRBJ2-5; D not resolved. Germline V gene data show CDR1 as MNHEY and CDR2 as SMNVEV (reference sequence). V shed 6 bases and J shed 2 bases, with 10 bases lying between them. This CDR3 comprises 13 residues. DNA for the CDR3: TGTGCCAGCAGGTGGGCAGATCAAGAGACCCAGTACTTC. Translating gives CASRWADQETQYF.